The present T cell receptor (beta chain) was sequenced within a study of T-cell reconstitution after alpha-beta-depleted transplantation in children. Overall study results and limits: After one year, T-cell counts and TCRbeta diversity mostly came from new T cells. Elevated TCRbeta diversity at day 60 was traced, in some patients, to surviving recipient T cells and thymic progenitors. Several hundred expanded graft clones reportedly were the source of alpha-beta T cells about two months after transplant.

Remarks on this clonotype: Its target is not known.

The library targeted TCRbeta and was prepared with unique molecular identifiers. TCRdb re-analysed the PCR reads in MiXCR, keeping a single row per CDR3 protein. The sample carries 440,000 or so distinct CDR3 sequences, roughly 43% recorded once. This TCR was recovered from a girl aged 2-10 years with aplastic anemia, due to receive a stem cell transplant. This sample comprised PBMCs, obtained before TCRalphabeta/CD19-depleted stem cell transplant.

CDR3 amino acids: CASSLTLTGGEDEQYF. CDR3 DNA sequence: TGTGCCAGCAGCTTAACCTTGACAGGGGGCGAGGACGAGCAGTACTTC. The chain combines TRBV7-3 with TRBJ2-7, with 10 bases that match TRBD1. The CDR3 extends over 16 amino acids. Unmatched junction bases numbered 7, after V lost 0 bases and J lost 5 bases. Germline V lookup: CDR1 SGHTA, CDR2 FQGTGA. The whole variable domain, filled in from reference TRBV7-3 and TRBJ2-7, reads GAGVSQTPSNKVTEKGKYVELRCDPISGHTALYWYRQSLGQGPEFLIYFQGTGAADDSGLPNDRFFAVRPEGSVSTLKIQRTERGDSAVYLCASSLTLTGGEDEQYFGPGTRLTVT.